This T cell receptor beta chain was obtained from a study of naive and memory T cell subsets (dated by TCRdb to the late 2010s). For context, the study as a whole: The figure summarizing the skin biopsy and whole blood samples listed approximately ten blood donors, 7 tuberculin skin test biopsies and 3 saline control biopsies. Usually PCR2 was run as a SYBR Green qPCR and stopped at a set threshold, although low-input samples could use end-point PCR (approximately 6 cycles) instead.

From the cysteine up to the phenylalanine, the CDR3 has a length of 17 residues. Only the CDR3 DNA stays, 51 bases, in frame from base 1. This clonotype was seen repeatedly, ten times or more. What antigen it recognizes has not been identified. No base-level quality is on record; no much larger clone is a single base apart. To prepare the library, 5' RACE was applied. The ligated cDNA was amplified in four rounds of PCR with nested alpha and beta constant region primers together with the SP2 primer. TCR RNA was reverse transcribed with SuperScript IV using alpha and beta constant region primers for the blood and skin samples. Using T4 RNA ligase 1, an oligonucleotide carrying both the Illumina SP2 primer and a UMI was ligated onto the 3' end of the cDNA. The 12-nucleotide UMI consisted of two random hexamers with an eight-base spacer between the hexamers to prevent hairpin formation. From the second PCR onward, TCR alpha and beta chain libraries were processed separately, and dual indexing was applied for multiplexing. After pooling, the indexed libraries were analyzed by capillary electrophoresis and sequenced on either an Illumina MiSeq or NextSeq. PhiX DNA at roughly 4.5-7% was added to the libraries to raise base diversity and improve cluster recognition. The study's processing was this. UMIs were extracted from read 2 by Demultiplexor and combined with the TCR sequence from read 1, and reads were split according to sample indices. Decombinator identified V and J genes and V-J junctions, assigning each TCR a five-part identifier including V and J deletions. UMIs were used by Collapsinator to correct sequencing errors and PCR amplification heterogeneity, so that a UMI-based abundance was obtained for each TCR. Identifiers were converted to nucleotide sequence by CDR3Translator and translated to amino acids, and CDR3 regions were extracted on the basis of terminal motifs. Error-corrected counts of alpha and beta TCRs from blood and skin were compared after being normalized to the amount of input RNA. TCRdb cleaned the public reads at Q25 with fastp, built clones with MiXCR and kept in-frame beta chains. Merged by CDR3 protein, the rows form single entries marked with the most common genes and DNA. TCRdb, not the original authors, processed these V and J calls. The sample yields around 56,000 distinct CDR3 sequences; more than 7.5% were counted once. The ten largest clones take up 9.8% of the sample.

General study outcomes and caveats: The RNA-based method was acknowledged to be potentially sensitive to changes in TCR transcripts with T cell activation and differentiation.

The study described a robust, sensitive protocol for amplifying, sequencing and analyzing TCRs, using 3' ligation of a UMI-containing oligonucleotide to TCR cDNA. Whole blood analysis involved drawing under 3 ml of peripheral blood from adult healthy volunteers into Tempus tubes and then extracting RNA following the manufacturer's instructions. Total RNA was used without cell sorting and was treated with RQ1 DNase before reverse transcription, with a target input of roughly 1 to 1,100 ng. Libraries were prepared from skin biopsies and whole blood to test how robust the pipeline was in samples where T cells are a minority population.

This receptor was identified in a female donor in good health. This chain is built from TRBV3-2 and TRBJ2-7; the DNA was not used to check the table's D call, TRBD2. TRBV3-2 is classified as a pseudogene. The CDR3 sequence is CASSQHGTSGRPYEQYF. The DNA sequence is given as TGTGCCAGCAGCCAACATGGGACTAGCGGGCGCCCGTACGAGCAGTACTTC.